This T cell receptor beta chain was recovered during a study of cytomegalovirus exposure and HLA in healthy donors. Notes on the study in general: Cytomegalovirus-associated status was assigned to 150 to 200 TCR beta chains. As was reported, the classifier diagnosed cytomegalovirus status with high specificity and sensitivity.

On this clone itself: Its antigen is unidentified.

The germline CDR1 and CDR2 sequences are MNHEY and SMNVEV (reference sequence). The CDR3 covers 18 residues. Trimming took 4 bases from V and 0 from J; bases not matched to a gene: 8. PCR was performed using 60 Vbeta and 13 Jbeta primers. Generated by immunoSEQ multiplex PCR, the TCRdb table keeps only in-frame clones and is missing some. The data contain almost 200,000 clones, approximately 79% of them seen just once; the ten biggest clones take up approximately 4.4%. This sequence was found in a woman in her twenties or thirties in good health and CMV-seropositive. The chain is built from TRBV27 and TRBJ2-7, with 14 bases identical to TRBD2. Sequenced material: PBMCs. The CDR3 nucleotides are TGTGCCAGCAGTTCCCGCCGACTAGCGGGGGGGAGCTCCTACGAGCAGTACTTC. The encoded protein is CASSSRRLAGGSSYEQYF.